The TCR beta chain described here comes from a study of monozygotic twins with inflammatory bowel disease. Using eight separate reactions per sample, the authors generated cDNA. cDNA for TCRalpha and TCRbeta was amplified by nested PCRs of 16 then 8 to 10 cycles. No DNA is given; TCRdb re-called the 5' RACE reads and lists each CDR3 protein once. The sample table sets out tens of thousands of distinct CDR3 sequences. This clonotype was obtained from a human donor with ulcerative colitis or Crohn's disease, or a healthy co-twin of an affected twin (not recorded which). Sequencing input: blood.

CDR3 protein: CASRRSSYNEQFF. The chain employs TRBV19 and TRBJ2-1. The CDR3 spans 13 residues. Germline-derived CDR1 and CDR2 are LNHDA and SQIVND (reference sequence).